This TCR beta chain was sequenced for a study of shared clonotypes between healthy human individuals. Study outcomes and limitations: In this cohort, only blood was sampled, and tissue repertoires likely differ. Sequencing depth was predicted to influence how clonotypes are shared among donors.

This CDR3 region has 15 residues. The germline CDR1 and CDR2 sequences are SGHRS and YFSETQ. V shed 4 bases and J shed 1 base, with 13 bases lying between them. Data came from immunoSEQ multiplex PCR; TCRdb stores just in-frame clones and leaves some out. The sample lists some 2 million clones; roughly 96% were seen once. Regarding this clone: As yet, its antigen is unknown.

The receptor was isolated from a young man in good health. The chain carries TRBV5-1 and TRBJ2-3, with TRBD1 as a possible D gene (6 bases). Sequences were obtained from naive CD4+ T cells sorted from blood. Subset: CD45RA+ positively selected. CDR3 sequence reads: CASSNQGSGTDTQYF. The CDR3, as DNA: TGCGCCAGCAGCAACCAGGGGTCGGGCACAGATACGCAGTATTTT.